Below, 28 T cell receptor beta chains from the same sample are listed, as sequenced in a study of T cell responses to AZD1222 COVID-19 vaccine. Libraries were prepared by immunoSEQ multiplex PCR; TCRdb keeps only in-frame clonotypes and omits some of them. The sample lists over 110,000 clones, around 91% occurring once. The material was peripheral blood, obtained on day 0 of AZD1222 vaccination. These receptors came from an adult in good health.

V and J are TRBV3-1 (or the pseudogene TRBV3-2) and TRBJ1-5; D call uncertain. Deletions cut 0 bases from V and 6 bases from J, with 9 bases between. Germline V gives CDR1 LGHDT, CDR2 YNNKEL (reference sequence). The CDR3 runs to 14 residues. The CDR3 sequence: CASSQESMSQPQHF. In DNA, the CDR3 is TGTGCCAGCAGCCAAGAGTCGATGAGTCAGCCCCAGCATTTT.

This clone appeared a single time. This chain uses TRBV2 with TRBJ2-5; possibly TRBD2 for D (6 bases). Trimming removed 5 bases at V and 5 bases at J, with 18 bases between. The V gene's germline CDR1 is SNHLY and CDR2 FYNNEI. The CDR3 is 15 amino acids. The CDR3 is CASSRLSRGSETQYF. For the CDR3, the DNA is TGTGCCAGCAGTCGACTATCCCGGGGGTCGGAGACCCAGTACTTC. Supplemented by reference TRBV2 and TRBJ2-5, the full variable domain reads EPEVTQTPSHQVTQMGQEVILRCVPISNHLYFYWYRQILGQKVEFLVSFYNNEISEKSEIFDDQFSVERPDGSNFTLKIRSTKLEDSAMYFCASSRLSRGSETQYFGPGTRLLVL.

The rearrangement joins TRBV27 to TRBJ2-2; 8 bases fit TRBD1. V gave up 3 bases and J gave up 7 bases; unmatched junction bases: 16. The germline V gene has CDR1 MNHEY and CDR2 SMNVEV (reference sequence). The length of the CDR3 is 18 residues. The CDR3 region has the DNA TGTGCCAGCAGTTTCGGGGCAGGGGGCGCAAAGCCTGTCGGGGAGCTGTTTTTT. Protein: CASSFGAGGAKPVGELFF.

This rearrangement joins TRBV11-2 to TRBJ1-3, with unresolved D. The CDR3 runs 14 residues. With 3 bases removed from V and 4 bases from J, the gap between germline ends came to 10 bases. Germline CDR1 reads SGHAT; CDR2 reads FQNNGV. This CDR3 is CASSFSPGGNTIYF. Here the CDR3 DNA reads TGTGCCAGCAGCTTTTCCCCGGGGGGAAACACCATATATTTT.

The chain is built from TRBV2 and TRBJ2-5; TRBD1 aligns across 9 bases. This CDR3 is 15 amino acids long. The trim removed 6 bases at V and 2 bases at J, leaving 7 bases unmatched. Germline V gene lookup returns CDR1 SNHLY and CDR2 FYNNEI. The CDR3 reads CASRKDRGEQETQYF. The DNA for the CDR3 is TGTGCCAGCAGGAAGGACAGGGGAGAACAAGAGACCCAGTACTTC.

This chain links TRBV18 with TRBJ1-4; tentative D call: TRBD1 (6 bases). Germline CDR1 is KGHSH and CDR2 is LQKENI. V was clipped by 4 bases and J by 6 bases, with 9 bases between them. This CDR3 has 13 residues. The chain's CDR3 is CASSRAGDEKLFF. CDR3 nucleotide sequence: TGTGCCAGCTCACGGGCAGGGGATGAAAAACTGTTTTTT.

The chain is built from TRBV4-2 and TRBJ1-3; 7 bases match TRBD1. Germline CDR1 LGHNA, CDR2 YNFKEQ. This CDR3 spans 17 amino acids. Unmatched junction bases numbered 8, after V lost 3 bases and J lost 0 bases. CDR3 nucleotides: TGTGCCAGCAGCCACCCGACAGGGCCTTCCTCTGGAAACACCATATATTTT. It translates to CASSHPTGPSSGNTIYF.

The chain links TRBV4-1 to TRBJ2-7; D is unresolved. The V gene lost 0 bases and the J gene lost 2 bases, with 14 bases spanning the gap. This CDR3 is 16 amino acids long. Germline CDR1 reads MGHRA; CDR2 reads YSYEKL. The CDR3 loop is CASSQEPAFKTYEQYF. CDR3 bases: TGCGCCAGCAGCCAAGAGCCAGCCTTTAAAACCTACGAGCAGTACTTC.

The J gene is TRBJ1-5, the V gene TRBV2, with D hard to call. V was clipped by 3 bases and J by 10 bases, with 10 bases between them. This CDR3 has 12 amino acids. Germline-derived CDR1 and CDR2 are SNHLY and FYNNEI. CDR3: CASSEYVRPQHF. CDR3 DNA: TGTGCCAGCAGTGAGTACGTGAGACCCCAGCATTTT.

J is TRBJ2-4 and V is TRBV4-1; weak D call: TRBD1 (6 bases). The CDR3 length is 17 residues. The germline V gene has CDR1 MGHRA and CDR2 YSYEKL. V was pared by 5 bases and J by 3 bases, with 20 bases between. CDR3 nucleotides: TGCGCCAGCAGCTTTATCGGGCGGTCAGGGGACAAAAACATTCAGTACTTC. This gives the protein CASSFIGRSGDKNIQYF.

The chain links TRBV6-5 to TRBJ1-2, with D tentatively TRBD1 (6 bases). Per germline, CDR1 MNHEY and CDR2 SVGAGI. The length of the CDR3 is 14 residues. V was cut by 4 bases and J by 5 bases, with 14 bases left in between. CDR3 nucleotide sequence: TGTGCCAGCAGTTGGGCAACAGGGTATTATGGCTACACCTTC. This codes for CASSWATGYYGYTF.

This clone is a singleton in its sample. The gene calls are TRBV6-5 and TRBJ1-5; 9 nucleotides match TRBD1. Germline lookup yields CDR1 MNHEY and CDR2 SVGAGI. V lost 7 bases to trimming and J lost 2 bases; unmatched junction nucleotides: 3. The CDR3 contains 14 residues. CDR3 sequence (DNA): TGTGCCAGCATCCGGGACAGGGGCAATCAGCCCCAGCATTTT. Its translation is CASIRDRGNQPQHF.

V usage is TRBV9 and J usage is TRBJ2-7, with TRBD1 identical over 7 bases. The CDR3 extends over 15 amino acids. CDR1 is SGDLS, CDR2 YYNGEE, per germline. With 1 base clipped from V and 2 bases from J, the junction kept 6 bases outside the gene matches. The DNA of the CDR3 is TGTGCCAGCAGCGTAACCGGGACAGTTACCTACGAGCAGTACTTC. Its protein product is CASSVTGTVTYEQYF.

The chain joins TRBV18 to TRBJ1-1; D gene uncertain. CDR1 and CDR2 from the germline V gene are KGHSH and LQKENI. V was cut by 0 bases and J by 0 bases, with 8 bases left in between. This CDR3 comprises 15 residues. DNA of the CDR3: TGTGCCAGCTCACCACCGTGGAGTATGAACACTGAAGCTTTCTTT. Protein product: CASSPPWSMNTEAFF.

The rearrangement uses TRBV7-2 and TRBJ2-1, with 13 bases lining up with TRBD2. The CDR3 is 16 residues long. From germline, CDR1 is SGHTA and CDR2 FQGNSA. V shed 4 bases, J shed 7 bases, and the junction held 7 bases outside the gene matches. CDR3 sequence: CASSSRGTSGVNEQFF. The CDR3, as DNA: TGTGCCAGCAGCTCGCGGGGGACTAGCGGGGTGAATGAGCAGTTCTTC.

The gene calls are TRBV4-2 and TRBJ1-4; D might be TRBD1 (5 bases). The germline V and J ends were trimmed by 0 bases and 5 bases, with 13 bases remaining between them. This CDR3 comprises 16 residues. Looked up from germline, CDR1 is LGHNA and CDR2 is YNFKEQ. The CDR3 reads CASSQEGTVGNEKLFF. In DNA, the CDR3 is TGTGCCAGCAGCCAAGAGGGGACTGTAGGGAATGAAAAACTGTTTTTT.

The chain couples TRBV5-1 to TRBJ2-7; D might be TRBD2 (6 bases). The CDR3 is 13 residues long. Between the trimmed V and J ends, which lost 4 bases and 1 base, there was a span of 9 bases. Germline V gene sequence: CDR1 SGHRS, CDR2 YFSETQ. CDR3 region: CASSGGLSYEQYF. CDR3 nucleotide sequence: TGCGCCAGCAGCGGGGGACTGTCCTACGAGCAGTACTTC.

In this sample, this clone turned up a few times. The V and J genes are TRBV24-1 and TRBJ1-6; perhaps TRBD1 as D (6 bases). V lost 4 bases and J lost 6, with 12 bases in between. The germline CDR1 and CDR2 sequences are KGHDR and SFDVKD. The CDR3 runs to 15 residues. CDR3 sequence: CATSDPGQSNSPLHF. The CDR3 DNA reads as TGTGCCACCAGTGACCCGGGACAAAGTAATTCACCCCTCCACTTT.

V is TRBV3-1 (or the pseudogene TRBV3-2) and J is TRBJ2-5, with TRBD1 as a possible D gene (6 bases). The germline V gene encodes CDR1 LGHDT and CDR2 YNNKEL (reference sequence). Trimming cost V 6 bases and J 2 bases, with 16 bases left between them. CDR3 length equals 15 residues. CDR3 sequence reads: CASRQPTGDQETQYF. In nucleotides, the CDR3 is TGTGCCAGCAGACAACCGACAGGAGATCAAGAGACCCAGTACTTC.

The chain is built from TRBV28 and TRBJ1-2; D perhaps matches TRBD1 (5 bases). V shed 2 bases and J shed 8 bases, with 12 bases lying between them. Per germline, CDR1 MDHEN and CDR2 SYDVKM. This CDR3 spans 13 amino acids. The CDR3 DNA reads TGTGCCAGCAGTTTAACTAGGGGTGCCGGCTACACCTTC. Protein: CASSLTRGAGYTF.

V usage is TRBV3-1 (or the pseudogene TRBV3-2) and J usage is TRBJ2-3; D possibly corresponds to TRBD2 (7 bases). The germline V gene encodes CDR1 LGHDT and CDR2 YNNKEL (reference sequence). The germline V and J ends were trimmed by 0 bases and 4 bases, with 17 bases remaining between them. The CDR3 contains 17 residues. The CDR3 DNA reads as TGTGCCAGCAGCCAAGATGGGCTCGGGGGGCTATCAGATACGCAGTATTTT. This sequence encodes CASSQDGLGGLSDTQYF.

This clone was seen once. V is TRBV19 and J is TRBJ1-1; D might be TRBD1 (6 bases). From germline, CDR1 is LNHDA and CDR2 SQIVND (reference sequence). The CDR3 runs 15 residues. With 1 base removed from V and 4 bases from J, the gap between germline ends came to 13 bases. The CDR3 nucleotides read TGTGCCAGTAGTATAGCCGCAGGGGAGGCCACTGAAGCTTTCTTT. Protein: CASSIAAGEATEAFF.

The chain carries TRBV30 and TRBJ1-1; unclear D gene. Germline values: CDR1 GTSNPN, CDR2 SVGIG (reference sequence). V was clipped by 3 bases and J by 0 bases, with 14 bases between them. This CDR3 comprises 15 residues. This CDR3 is CAWSVRGWMNTEAFF. In DNA, the CDR3 is TGTGCCTGGAGCGTTAGAGGATGGATGAACACTGAAGCTTTCTTT. Using reference TRBV30 and TRBJ1-1 for the parts outside the CDR3, the full variable domain is SQTIHQWPATLVQPVGSPLSLECTVEGTSNPNLYWYRQAAGRGLQLLFYSVGIGQISSEVPQNLSASRPQDRQFILSSKKLLLSDSGFYLCAWSVRGWMNTEAFFGQGTRLTVV.

This chain connects TRBV3-1 (or the pseudogene TRBV3-2) to TRBJ2-2; D is ambiguous. The CDR3 has 12 residues. Germline assignment: CDR1 LGHDT and CDR2 YNNKEL (reference sequence). Trimming shortened V by 4 bases and J by 7 bases, and 7 bases separated the two germline ends. CDR3: CASSLTVGELFF. CDR3 sequence (DNA): TGTGCCAGCAGCCTAACCGTCGGGGAGCTGTTTTTT.

V is TRBV10-3 and J is TRBJ1-1, with D tentatively TRBD1 (5 bases). The CDR3 consists of 13 residues. The V gene's germline CDR1 is ENHRY and CDR2 SYGVKD. Trimming left V 6 bases short and J 1 base short, with 9 bases between. The CDR3 sequence: CAIRKGENTEAFF. CDR3 in DNA: TGTGCCATCAGGAAAGGGGAGAACACTGAAGCTTTCTTT.

V is TRBV19 and J is TRBJ1-5; D gene unclear. This CDR3 has 12 amino acids. CDR1 LNHDA and CDR2 SQIVND come from the germline V gene (reference sequence). V lost 4 bases and J lost 9, with 10 bases in between. CDR3: CASSTPPGPQHF. The CDR3, as DNA: TGTGCCAGTAGTACCCCCCCTGGGCCCCAGCATTTT.

The chain combines TRBV6-5 with TRBJ2-7; 10 bases fit TRBD1. The ends lost 6 bases at V and 3 bases at J; junction bases unmatched: 5. The CDR3 runs to 14 residues. CDR1 MNHEY and CDR2 SVGAGI come from the germline V gene. Here the CDR3 reads CASSRQGADYEQYF. The CDR3 DNA follows: TGTGCCAGCAGCCGACAGGGGGCAGACTACGAGCAGTACTTC.

The chain combines TRBV4-1 with TRBJ1-3; D gene uncertain. The V end was cut by 5 bases, the J end by 0 bases, with 11 bases between. Germline V CDR1 and CDR2: MGHRA, YSYEKL. This CDR3 has 15 amino acids. CDR3 loop: CASSSPGSSGNTIYF. In DNA, the CDR3 is TGCGCCAGCAGCTCTCCCGGGAGCTCTGGAAACACCATATATTTT.